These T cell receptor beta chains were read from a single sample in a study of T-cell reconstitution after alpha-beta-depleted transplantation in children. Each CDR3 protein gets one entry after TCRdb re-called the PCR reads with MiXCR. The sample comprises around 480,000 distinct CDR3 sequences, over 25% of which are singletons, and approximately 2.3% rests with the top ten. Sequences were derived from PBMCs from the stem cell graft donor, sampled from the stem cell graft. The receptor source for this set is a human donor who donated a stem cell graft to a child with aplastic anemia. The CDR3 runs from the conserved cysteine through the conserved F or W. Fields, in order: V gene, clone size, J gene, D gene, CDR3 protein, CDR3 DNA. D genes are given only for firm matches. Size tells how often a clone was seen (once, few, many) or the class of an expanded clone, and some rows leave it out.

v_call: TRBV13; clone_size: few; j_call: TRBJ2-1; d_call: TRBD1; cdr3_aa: CASSLGTGGVDEQFF; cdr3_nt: TGTGCCAGCAGCTTAGGAACAGGGGGCGTGGATGAGCAGTTCTTC
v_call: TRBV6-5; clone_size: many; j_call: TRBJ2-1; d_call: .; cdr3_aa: CASSYRGSYNEQFF; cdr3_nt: TGTGCCAGCAGTTACAGGGGGTCCTACAATGAGCAGTTCTTC
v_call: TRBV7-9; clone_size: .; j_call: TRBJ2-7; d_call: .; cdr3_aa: CASSTGSYEQYF; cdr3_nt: TGTGCCAGCAGCACGGGATCCTACGAGCAGTACTTC
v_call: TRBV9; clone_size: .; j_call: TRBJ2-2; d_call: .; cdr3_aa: CASSLATSYAGELFF; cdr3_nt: TGTGCCAGCAGCCTCGCGACTAGTTACGCCGGGGAGCTGTTTTTT
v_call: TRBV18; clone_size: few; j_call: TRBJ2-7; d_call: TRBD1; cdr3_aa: CASSLDRGPYEQYF; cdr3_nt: TGTGCCAGCTCACTTGACAGGGGCCCCTACGAGCAGTACTTC
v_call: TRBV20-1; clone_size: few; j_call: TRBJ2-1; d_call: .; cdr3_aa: CSARVGVRNEQFF; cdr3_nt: TGCAGTGCTAGAGTTGGGGTCAGGAATGAGCAGTTCTTC
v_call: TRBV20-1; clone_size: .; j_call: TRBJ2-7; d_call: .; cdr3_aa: CSAFGQASYEQYF; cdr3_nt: TGCAGTGCTTTTGGACAAGCCTCCTACGAGCAGTACTTC
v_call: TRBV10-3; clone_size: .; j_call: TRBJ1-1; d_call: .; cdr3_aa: CAISEFGANTEAFF; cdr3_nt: TGTGCCATCAGTGAGTTCGGGGCGAACACTGAAGCTTTCTTT
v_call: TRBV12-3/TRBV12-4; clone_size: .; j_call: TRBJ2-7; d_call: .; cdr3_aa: CASSPLRGASTYEQYF; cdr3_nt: TGTGCCAGCAGTCCCCTCCGGGGGGCTTCCACCTACGAGCAGTACTTC
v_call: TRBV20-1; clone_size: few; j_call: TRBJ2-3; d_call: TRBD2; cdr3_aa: CSAGGLAEATDTQYF; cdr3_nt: TGCAGTGCTGGGGGACTAGCGGAAGCGACAGATACGCAGTATTTT
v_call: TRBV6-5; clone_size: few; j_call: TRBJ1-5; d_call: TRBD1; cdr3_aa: CASKGAGQPQHF; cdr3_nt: TGTGCCAGCAAGGGGGCAGGTCAGCCCCAGCATTTT
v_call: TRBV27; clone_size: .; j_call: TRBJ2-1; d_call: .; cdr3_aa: CASSSGGLGENEQFF; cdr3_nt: TGTGCCAGCAGTTCCGGGGGCCTCGGTGAAAATGAGCAGTTCTTC
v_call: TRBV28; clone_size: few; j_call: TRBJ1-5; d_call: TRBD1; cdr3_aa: CASSSIPGQNSNQPQHF; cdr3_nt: TGTGCCAGCAGTTCGATCCCGGGACAGAATAGCAATCAGCCCCAGCATTTT
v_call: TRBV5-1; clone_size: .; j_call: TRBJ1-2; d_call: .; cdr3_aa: CASSPGAEGYGYTF; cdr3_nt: TGCGCCAGCTCCCCGGGGGCGGAGGGCTATGGCTACACCTTC
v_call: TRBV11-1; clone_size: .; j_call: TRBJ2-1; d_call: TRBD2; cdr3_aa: CASSLAVTSGPYNEQFF; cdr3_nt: TGTGCCAGCAGCTTAGCCGTGACTAGCGGGCCGTACAATGAGCAGTTCTTC
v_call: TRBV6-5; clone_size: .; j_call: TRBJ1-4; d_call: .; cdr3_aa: CASSYASRGRGEKLFF; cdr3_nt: TGTGCCAGCAGTTACGCCTCCCGGGGGCGCGGTGAAAAACTGTTTTTT
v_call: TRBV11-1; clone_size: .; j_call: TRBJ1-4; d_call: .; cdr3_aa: CASSPPGPFGAATNEKLFF; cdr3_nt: TGTGCCAGCAGCCCGCCCGGACCGTTCGGGGCCGCAACTAATGAAAAACTGTTTTTT
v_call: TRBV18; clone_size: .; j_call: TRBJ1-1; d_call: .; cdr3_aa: CASSVVNTEAFF; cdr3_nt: TGTGCCAGCTCGGTCGTTAACACTGAAGCTTTCTTT
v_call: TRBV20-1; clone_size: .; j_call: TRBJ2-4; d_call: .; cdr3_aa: CSATWDGIAKNIQYF; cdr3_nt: TGCAGTGCTACTTGGGACGGGATAGCCAAAAACATTCAGTACTTC
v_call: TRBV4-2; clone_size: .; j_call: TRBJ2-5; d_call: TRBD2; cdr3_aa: CASSPGLAGAETQYF; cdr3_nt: TGTGCCAGCAGCCCGGGACTAGCGGGAGCGGAGACCCAGTACTTC
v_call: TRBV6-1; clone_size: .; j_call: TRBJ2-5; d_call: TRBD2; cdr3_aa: CASKPSGQETQYF; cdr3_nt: TGTGCCAGCAAGCCTAGCGGACAAGAGACCCAGTACTTC
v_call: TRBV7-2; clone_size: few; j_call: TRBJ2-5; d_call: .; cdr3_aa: CASSPPLSETQYF; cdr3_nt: TGTGCCAGCAGCCCTCCTCTTTCAGAGACCCAGTACTTC
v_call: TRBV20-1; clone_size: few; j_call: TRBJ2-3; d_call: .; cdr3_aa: CSASSGTGQDTQYF; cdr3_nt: TGCAGTGCTTCTTCCGGGACGGGGCAGGATACGCAGTATTTT
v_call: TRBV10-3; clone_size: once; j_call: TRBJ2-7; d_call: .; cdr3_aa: CAISRAPGGEQYF; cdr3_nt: TGTGCCATCAGTAGGGCCCCAGGAGGCGAGCAGTACTTC
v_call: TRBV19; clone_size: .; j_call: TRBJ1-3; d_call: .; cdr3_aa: CSGVSGNTIYF; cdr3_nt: TGTTCGGGGGTCTCTGGAAACACCATATATTTT
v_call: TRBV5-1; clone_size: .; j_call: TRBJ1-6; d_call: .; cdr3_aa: CASREWTASDSPLHF; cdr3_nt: TGCGCCAGCAGGGAGTGGACAGCATCAGATTCACCCCTCCACTTT
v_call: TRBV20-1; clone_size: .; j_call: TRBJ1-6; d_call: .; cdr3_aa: CSASKGDSPLHF; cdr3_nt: TGCAGTGCTAGCAAGGGGGATTCACCCCTCCACTTT
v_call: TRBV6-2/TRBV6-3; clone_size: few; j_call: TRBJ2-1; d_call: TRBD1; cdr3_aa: CASSGTATYNEQFF; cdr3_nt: TGTGCCAGCAGCGGGACAGCCACTTACAATGAGCAGTTCTTC
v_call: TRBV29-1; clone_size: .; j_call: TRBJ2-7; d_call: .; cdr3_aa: CSVVFGTQSSYEQYF; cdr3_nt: TGCAGCGTTGTCTTCGGGACGCAGAGCTCCTACGAGCAGTACTTC
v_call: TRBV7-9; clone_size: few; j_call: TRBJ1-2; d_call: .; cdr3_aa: CASSGGEYGYTF; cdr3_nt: TGTGCCAGCAGTGGAGGGGAATATGGCTACACCTTC
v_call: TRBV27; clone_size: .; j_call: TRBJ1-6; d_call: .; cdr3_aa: CASSLLYRAHNNSPLHF; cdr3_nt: TGTGCCAGCAGTCTATTATACAGGGCTCACAATAATTCACCCCTCCACTTT
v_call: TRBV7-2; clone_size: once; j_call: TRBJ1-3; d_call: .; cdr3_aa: CASSLARIPGNTIYF; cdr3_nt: TGTGCCAGCAGCTTAGCCAGGATACCTGGAAACACCATATATTTT
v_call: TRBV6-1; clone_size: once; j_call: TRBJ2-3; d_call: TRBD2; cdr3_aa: CASSGSGRADTQYF; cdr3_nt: TGTGCCAGCAGTGGGAGCGGGAGGGCAGATACGCAGTATTTT
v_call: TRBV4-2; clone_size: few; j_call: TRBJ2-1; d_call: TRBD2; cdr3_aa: CASSQTWAAIRGSADNEQFF; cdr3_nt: TGTGCCAGCAGCCAGACTTGGGCTGCTATACGCGGGAGTGCCGACAATGAGCAGTTCTTC
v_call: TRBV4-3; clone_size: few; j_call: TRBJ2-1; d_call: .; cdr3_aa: CASSQELEGYNEQFF; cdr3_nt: TGCGCCAGCAGCCAAGAACTAGAAGGGTACAATGAGCAGTTCTTC
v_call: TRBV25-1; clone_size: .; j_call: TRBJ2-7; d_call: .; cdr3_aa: CASSTSGSNEQYF; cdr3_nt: TGTGCCAGCAGTACCTCGGGGAGTAACGAGCAGTACTTC
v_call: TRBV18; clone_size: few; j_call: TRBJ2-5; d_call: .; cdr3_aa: CASSPLLQNQETQYF; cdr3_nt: TGTGCCAGCTCACCACTTCTACAGAATCAAGAGACCCAGTACTTC
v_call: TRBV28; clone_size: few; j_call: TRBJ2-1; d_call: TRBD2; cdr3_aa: CASSLRLAGGIGKKFF; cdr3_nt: TGTGCCAGCAGTTTAAGGCTAGCGGGAGGAATCGGGAAAAAGTTCTTC
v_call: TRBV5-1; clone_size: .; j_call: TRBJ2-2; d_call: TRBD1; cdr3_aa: CASRAGTGRTGELFF; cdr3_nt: TGCGCCAGCAGAGCAGGGACAGGGCGCACCGGGGAGCTGTTTTTT
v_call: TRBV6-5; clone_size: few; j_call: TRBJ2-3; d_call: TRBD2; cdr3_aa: CASSYGRDLVADTQYF; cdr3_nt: TGTGCCAGCAGTTACGGGAGGGACCTAGTGGCAGATACGCAGTATTTT
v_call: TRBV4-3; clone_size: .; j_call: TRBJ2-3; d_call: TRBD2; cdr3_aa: CASSQATAAGVPDTQYF; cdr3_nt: TGCGCCAGCAGCCAAGCTACGGCGGCGGGAGTACCAGATACGCAGTATTTT
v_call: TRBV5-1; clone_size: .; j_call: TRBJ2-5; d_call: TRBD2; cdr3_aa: CASSQGGVETQYF; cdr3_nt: TGCGCCAGCAGCCAGGGAGGGGTAGAGACCCAGTACTTC
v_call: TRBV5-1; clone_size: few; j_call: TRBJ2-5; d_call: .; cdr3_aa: CASSFYTGQETQYF; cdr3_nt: TGCGCCAGCAGCTTTTACACAGGGCAAGAGACCCAGTACTTC
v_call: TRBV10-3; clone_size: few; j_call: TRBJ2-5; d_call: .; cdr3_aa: CAISRRDGGGETQYF; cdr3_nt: TGTGCCATCAGTCGGCGAGATGGAGGCGGCGAGACCCAGTACTTC
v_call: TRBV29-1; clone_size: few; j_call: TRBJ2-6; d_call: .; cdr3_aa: CSVESRGSGANVLTF; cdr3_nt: TGCAGCGTTGAATCGAGGGGGTCTGGGGCCAACGTCCTGACTTTC
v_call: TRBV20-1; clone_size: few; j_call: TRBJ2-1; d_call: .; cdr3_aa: CSASPGIKEISYNEQFF; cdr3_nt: TGCAGTGCTAGCCCCGGGATTAAAGAAATATCCTACAATGAGCAGTTCTTC
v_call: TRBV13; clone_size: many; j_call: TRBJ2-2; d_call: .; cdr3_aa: CASSSYITGELFF; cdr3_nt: TGTGCCAGCAGCTCTTATATCACCGGGGAGCTGTTTTTT
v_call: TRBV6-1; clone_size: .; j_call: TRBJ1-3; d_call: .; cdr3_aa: CASNSGISGNTIYF; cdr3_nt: TGTGCCAGCAACTCGGGGATCTCTGGAAACACCATATATTTT
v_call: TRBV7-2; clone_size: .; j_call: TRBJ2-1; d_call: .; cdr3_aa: CASSLDWGRLNEQFF; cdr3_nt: TGTGCCAGCAGCTTAGACTGGGGGAGGCTCAATGAGCAGTTCTTC
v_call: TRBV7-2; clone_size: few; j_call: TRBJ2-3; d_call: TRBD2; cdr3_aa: CASSPRPSGGSTDTQYF; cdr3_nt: TGTGCCAGCAGCCCACGACCTAGCGGGGGGAGCACAGATACGCAGTATTTT
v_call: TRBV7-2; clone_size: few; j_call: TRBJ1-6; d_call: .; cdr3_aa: CASSFSSPSSYNSPLHF; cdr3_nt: TGTGCCAGCAGCTTCAGCTCCCCCAGCTCCTATAATTCACCCCTCCACTTT
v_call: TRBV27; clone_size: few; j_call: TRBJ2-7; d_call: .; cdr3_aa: CASSLRDGYEQYF; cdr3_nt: TGTGCCAGCAGTTTACGGGACGGATACGAGCAGTACTTC
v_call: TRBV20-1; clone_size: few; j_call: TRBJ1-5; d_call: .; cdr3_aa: CSAVQGTSNQPQHF; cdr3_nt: TGCAGTGCTGTACAGGGTACTAGCAATCAGCCCCAGCATTTT
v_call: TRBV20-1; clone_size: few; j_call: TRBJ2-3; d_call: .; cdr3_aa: CSARFENLDTQYF; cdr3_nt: TGCAGTGCTAGATTCGAAAACTTAGATACGCAGTATTTT
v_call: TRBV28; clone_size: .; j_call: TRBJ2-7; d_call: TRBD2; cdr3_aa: CASSFLAGGPKDDYEQYF; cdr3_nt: TGTGCCAGCAGTTTCCTAGCGGGTGGACCTAAGGATGACTACGAGCAGTACTTC
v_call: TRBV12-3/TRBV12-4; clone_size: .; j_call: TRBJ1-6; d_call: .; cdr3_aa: CASSTPGDYNSPLHF; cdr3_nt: TGTGCCAGCAGCACCCCTGGTGACTATAATTCACCCCTCCACTTT
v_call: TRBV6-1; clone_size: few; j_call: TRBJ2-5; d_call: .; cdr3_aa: CASRRGASQETQYF; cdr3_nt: TGTGCCAGCAGGAGGGGCGCTTCCCAAGAGACCCAGTACTTC
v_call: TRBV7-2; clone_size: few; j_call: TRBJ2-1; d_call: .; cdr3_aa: CASSLGAGNNEQFF; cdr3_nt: TGTGCCAGCAGCTTGGGGGCAGGTAACAATGAGCAGTTCTTC